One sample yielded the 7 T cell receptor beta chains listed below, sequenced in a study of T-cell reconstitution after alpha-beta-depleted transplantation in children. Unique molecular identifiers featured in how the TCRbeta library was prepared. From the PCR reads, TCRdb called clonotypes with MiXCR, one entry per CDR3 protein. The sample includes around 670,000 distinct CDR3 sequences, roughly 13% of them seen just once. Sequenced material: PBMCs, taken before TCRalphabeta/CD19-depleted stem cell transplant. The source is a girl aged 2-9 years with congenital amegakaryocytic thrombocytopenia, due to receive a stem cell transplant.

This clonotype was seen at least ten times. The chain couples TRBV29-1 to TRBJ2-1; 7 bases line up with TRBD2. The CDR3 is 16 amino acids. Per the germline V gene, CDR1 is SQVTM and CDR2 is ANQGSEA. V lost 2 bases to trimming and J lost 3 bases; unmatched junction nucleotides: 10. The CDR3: CSVEKGRLADYNEQFF. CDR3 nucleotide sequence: TGCAGCGTTGAAAAAGGGAGGCTAGCGGACTACAATGAGCAGTTCTTC.

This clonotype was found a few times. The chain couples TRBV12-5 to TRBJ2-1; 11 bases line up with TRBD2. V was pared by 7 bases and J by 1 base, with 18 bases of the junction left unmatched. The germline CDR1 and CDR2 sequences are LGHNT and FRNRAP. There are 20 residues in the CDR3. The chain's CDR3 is CASEGTSGSLWAESYNEQFF. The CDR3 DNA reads TGTGCTAGTGAAGGTACTAGCGGGAGTTTGTGGGCCGAGTCCTACAATGAGCAGTTCTTC.

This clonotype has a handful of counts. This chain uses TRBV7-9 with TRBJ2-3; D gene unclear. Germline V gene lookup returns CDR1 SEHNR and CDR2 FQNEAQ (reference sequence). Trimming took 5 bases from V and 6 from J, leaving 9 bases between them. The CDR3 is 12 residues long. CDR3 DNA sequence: TGTGCCAGCAGCCACCCGTGGGATACGCAGTATTTT. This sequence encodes CASSHPWDTQYF.

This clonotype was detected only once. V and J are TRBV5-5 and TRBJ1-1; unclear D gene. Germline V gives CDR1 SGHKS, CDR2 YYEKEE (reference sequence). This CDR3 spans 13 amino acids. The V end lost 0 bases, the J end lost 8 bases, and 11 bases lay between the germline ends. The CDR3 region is CASSLVGNREAFF. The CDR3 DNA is TGTGCCAGCAGCTTGGTCGGCAACCGGGAAGCTTTCTTT. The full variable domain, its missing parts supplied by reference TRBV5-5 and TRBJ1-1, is DAGVTQSPTHLIKTRGQQVTLRCSPISGHKSVSWYQQVLGQGPQFIFQYYEKEERGRGNFPDRFSARQFPNYSSELNVNALLLGDSALYLCASSLVGNREAFFGQGTRLTVV.

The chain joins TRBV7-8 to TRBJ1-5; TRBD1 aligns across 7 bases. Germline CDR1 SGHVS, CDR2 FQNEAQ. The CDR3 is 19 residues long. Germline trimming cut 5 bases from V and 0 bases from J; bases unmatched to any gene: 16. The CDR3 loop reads CASSSERQGRRYSNQPQHF. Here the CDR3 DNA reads TGTGCCAGCAGCAGCGAGAGACAGGGAAGGAGGTATAGCAATCAGCCCCAGCATTTT.

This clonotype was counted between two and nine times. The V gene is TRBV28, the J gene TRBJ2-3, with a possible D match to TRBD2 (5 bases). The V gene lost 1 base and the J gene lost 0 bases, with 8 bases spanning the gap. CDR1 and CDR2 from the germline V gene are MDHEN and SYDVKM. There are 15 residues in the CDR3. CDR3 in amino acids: CASSLSKRSTDTQYF. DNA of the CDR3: TGTGCCAGCAGTTTATCTAAGCGGAGCACAGATACGCAGTATTTT.

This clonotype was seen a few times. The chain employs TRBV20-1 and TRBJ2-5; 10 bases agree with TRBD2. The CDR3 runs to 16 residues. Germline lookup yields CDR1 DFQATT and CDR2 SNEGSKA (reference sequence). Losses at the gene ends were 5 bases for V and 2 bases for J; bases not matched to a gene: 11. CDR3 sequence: CSASPPSGSTQETQYF. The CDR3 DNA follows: TGCAGTGCTTCTCCGCCTAGCGGGAGCACACAAGAGACCCAGTACTTC.